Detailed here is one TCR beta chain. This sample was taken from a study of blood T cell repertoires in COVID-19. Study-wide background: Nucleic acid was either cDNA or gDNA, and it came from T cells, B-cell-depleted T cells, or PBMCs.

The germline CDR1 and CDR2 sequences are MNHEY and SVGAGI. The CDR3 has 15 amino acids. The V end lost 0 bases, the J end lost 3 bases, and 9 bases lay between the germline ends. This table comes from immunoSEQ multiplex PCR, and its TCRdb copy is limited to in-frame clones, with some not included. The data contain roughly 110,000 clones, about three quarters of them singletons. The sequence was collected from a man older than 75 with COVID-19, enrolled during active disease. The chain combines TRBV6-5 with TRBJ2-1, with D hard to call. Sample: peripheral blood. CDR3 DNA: TGTGCCAGCAGTTACTCGATCATCGGCTACAATGAGCAGTTCTTC. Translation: CASSYSIIGYNEQFF.